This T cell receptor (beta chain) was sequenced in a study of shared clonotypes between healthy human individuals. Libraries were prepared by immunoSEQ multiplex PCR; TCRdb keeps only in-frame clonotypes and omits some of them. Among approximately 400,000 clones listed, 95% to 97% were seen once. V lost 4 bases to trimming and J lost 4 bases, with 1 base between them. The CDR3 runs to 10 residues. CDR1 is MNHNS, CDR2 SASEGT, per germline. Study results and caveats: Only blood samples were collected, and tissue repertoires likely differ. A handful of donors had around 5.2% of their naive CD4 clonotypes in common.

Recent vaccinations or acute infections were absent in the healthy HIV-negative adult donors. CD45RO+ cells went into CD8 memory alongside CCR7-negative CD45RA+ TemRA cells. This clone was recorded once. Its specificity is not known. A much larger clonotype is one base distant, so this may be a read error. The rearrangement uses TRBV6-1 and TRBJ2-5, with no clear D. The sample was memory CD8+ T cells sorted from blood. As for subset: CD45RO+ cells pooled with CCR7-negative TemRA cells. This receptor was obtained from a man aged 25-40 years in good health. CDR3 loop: CASSVETQYF. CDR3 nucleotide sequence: TGTGCCAGCAGTGTAGAGACCCAGTACTTC.